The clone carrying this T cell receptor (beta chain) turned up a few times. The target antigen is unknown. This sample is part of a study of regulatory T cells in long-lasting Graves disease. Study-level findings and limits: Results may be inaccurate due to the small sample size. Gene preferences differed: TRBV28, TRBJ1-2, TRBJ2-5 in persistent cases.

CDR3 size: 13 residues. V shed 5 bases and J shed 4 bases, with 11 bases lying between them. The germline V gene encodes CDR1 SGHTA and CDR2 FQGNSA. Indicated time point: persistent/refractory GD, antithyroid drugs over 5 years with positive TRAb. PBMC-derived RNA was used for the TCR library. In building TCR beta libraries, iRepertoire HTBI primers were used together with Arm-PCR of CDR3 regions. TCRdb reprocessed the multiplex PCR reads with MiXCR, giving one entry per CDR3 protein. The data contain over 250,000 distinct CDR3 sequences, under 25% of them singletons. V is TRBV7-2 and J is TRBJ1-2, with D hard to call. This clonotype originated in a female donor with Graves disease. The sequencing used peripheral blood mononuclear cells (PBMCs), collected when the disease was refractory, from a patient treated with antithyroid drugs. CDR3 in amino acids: CASSPPQIYGYTF. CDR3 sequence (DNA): TGTGCCAGCAGCCCCCCCCAGATCTATGGCTACACCTTC.